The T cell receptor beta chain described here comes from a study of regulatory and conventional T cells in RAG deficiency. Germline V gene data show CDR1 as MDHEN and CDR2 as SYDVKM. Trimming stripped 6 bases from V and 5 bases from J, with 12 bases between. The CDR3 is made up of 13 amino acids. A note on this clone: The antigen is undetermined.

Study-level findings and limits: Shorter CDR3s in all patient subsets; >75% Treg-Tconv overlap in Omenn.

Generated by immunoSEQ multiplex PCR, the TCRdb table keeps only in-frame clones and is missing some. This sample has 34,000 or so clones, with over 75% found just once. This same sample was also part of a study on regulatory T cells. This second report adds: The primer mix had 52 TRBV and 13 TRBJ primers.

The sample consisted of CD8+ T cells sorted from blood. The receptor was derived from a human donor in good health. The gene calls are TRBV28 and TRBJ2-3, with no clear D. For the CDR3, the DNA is TGTGCCAGCAGCCTGGTCTGGCTAGATACGCAGTATTTT. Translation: CASSLVWLDTQYF.